This entry lists 27 T cell receptor beta chains sequenced from one sample in a study of control samples from healthy donors and cancer patients. Using immunoSEQ multiplex PCR, the repertoire was profiled, and TCRdb retains in-frame clones only, with some absent. The sample yields fewer than 70,000 clones, around 90% seen once. What was sequenced was PBMCs. These receptors came from a man in his 60s with head and neck cancer.

V gene TRBV24-1 combines with J gene TRBJ1-5, with 8 bases fitting TRBD1. Trimming removed 4 bases from V and 3 bases from J; junction bases left unmatched: 7. Germline V lookup: CDR1 KGHDR, CDR2 SFDVKD. The CDR3 totals 16 residues. CDR3: CATSDRTGQVNQPQHF. The CDR3, as DNA: TGTGCCACCAGTGACCGAACGGGACAGGTCAATCAGCCCCAGCATTTT.

The gene calls are TRBV5-4 and TRBJ2-2, with unresolved D. The length of the CDR3 is 12 residues. Trimming shortened V by 2 bases and J by 8 bases, and 7 bases separated the two germline ends. Germline CDR1 is SGHNT and CDR2 is YYREEE (reference sequence). The CDR3 DNA sequence: TGTGCCAGCAGCTTTGGGCTGGGGGAGCTGTTTTTT. Residues: CASSFGLGELFF.

The chain recombines TRBV6-2 or TRBV6-3 with TRBJ2-3; 11 bases align to TRBD2. Germline V gives CDR1 MNHEY, CDR2 SVGEGT. The CDR3 loop spans 16 amino acids. V was pared by 4 bases and J by 3 bases, with 6 bases of the junction left unmatched. As DNA, the CDR3 is TGTGCCAGCAGTTTACCGCCTAGCGGGGGGACAGATACGCAGTATTTT. Its translation is CASSLPPSGGTDTQYF.

CDR3 coding DNA: TGTGCCAGCAGTTTGAAGAGGTCGAGCACTGAAGCTTTCTTT. Its translation is CASSLKRSSTEAFF. This chain joins TRBV27 and TRBJ1-1; D is ambiguous. V lost 3 bases and J lost 4, with 12 bases in between. Germline V gene data show CDR1 as MNHEY and CDR2 as SMNVEV (reference sequence). The CDR3 totals 14 residues.

The V gene is TRBV3-1 (or the pseudogene TRBV3-2), the J gene TRBJ2-3; no clear D gene. The CDR3 covers 14 residues. Trimming took off 2 bases at V and 1 base at J, with 7 bases between the two ends. In germline, CDR1 is LGHDT, CDR2 YNNKEL (reference sequence). CDR3 coding DNA: TGTGCCAGCAGCCAAAACGCCGGCACAGATACGCAGTATTTT. Its translation is CASSQNAGTDTQYF.

The V gene is TRBV11-2, the J gene TRBJ2-1; 8 bases are shared with TRBD1. V was clipped by 2 bases and J by 6 bases; unmatched bases: 6. Germline V gene data show CDR1 as SGHAT and CDR2 as FQNNGV. The CDR3 contains 15 residues. For the CDR3, the DNA is TGTGCCAGCAGCTTATTCACAGGGGGTAGCAATGAGCAGTTCTTC. The encoded protein is CASSLFTGGSNEQFF.

The chain uses TRBV7-9 and TRBJ2-7, with 9 bases fitting TRBD2. Germline CDR1 reads SEHNR; CDR2 reads FQNEAQ (reference sequence). V lost 8 bases to trimming and J lost 5 bases; unmatched junction nucleotides: 13. The CDR3 loop spans 15 amino acids. The CDR3 DNA follows: TGTGCCAGCGCCAGGAATGTGCGGGGGGGAAACGAGCAGTACTTC. It encodes CASARNVRGGNEQYF. The entire variable domain, with the rest obtained from reference TRBV7-9 and TRBJ2-7, is as follows: DTGVSQNPRHKITKRGQNVTFRCDPISEHNRLYWYRQTLGQGPEFLTYFQNEAQLEKSRLLSDRFSAERPKGSFSTLEIQRTEQGDSAMYLCASARNVRGGNEQYFGPGTRLTVT.

The chain is built from TRBV7-9 and TRBJ1-2; 7 bases are a match to TRBD1. Germline lookup yields CDR1 SEHNR and CDR2 FQNEAQ (reference sequence). The CDR3 is made up of 11 amino acids. V shed 10 bases and J 7 bases; nucleotides not matched to a gene: 6. The DNA for the CDR3 is TGTGCCACCGGACAGGCCGCTGGCTACACCTTC. It specifies CATGQAAGYTF. The full variable domain, completed using reference TRBV7-9 and TRBJ1-2, is DTGVSQNPRHKITKRGQNVTFRCDPISEHNRLYWYRQTLGQGPEFLTYFQNEAQLEKSRLLSDRFSAERPKGSFSTLEIQRTEQGDSAMYLCATGQAAGYTFGSGTRLTVV.

The chain couples TRBV3-1 (or the pseudogene TRBV3-2) to TRBJ1-1; possible D gene TRBD1, 6 bases. The CDR3 is 16 residues long. Germline values: CDR1 LGHDT, CDR2 YNNKEL (reference sequence). Between the trimmed V and J ends, which lost 1 base and 5 bases, there was a span of 17 bases. CDR3 coding DNA: TGTGCCAGCAGCCAAGTTGGTGAGGGGGTCCTAACTGAAGCTTTCTTT. This encodes CASSQVGEGVLTEAFF.

J is TRBJ2-1 and V is TRBV6-5, with 10 bases fitting TRBD2. Germline V CDR1 and CDR2: MNHEY, SVGAGI. The CDR3 sequence is 14 residues long. V lost 3 bases and J lost 7; bases outside the gene matches: 3. CDR3 in amino acids: CASSYGTSVNEQFF. The CDR3 DNA follows: TGTGCCAGCAGTTATGGGACTAGCGTTAATGAGCAGTTCTTC.

The chain joins TRBV5-1 to TRBJ1-1; 8 positions match TRBD1. Looked up from germline, CDR1 is SGHRS and CDR2 is YFSETQ. The CDR3 has 16 amino acids. V was pared by 6 bases and J by 1 base, with 11 bases of the junction left unmatched. CDR3 in DNA: TGCGCCAGCACTCATGGCCAGGGGGCGAAGAACACTGAAGCTTTCTTT. Translating gives CASTHGQGAKNTEAFF.

J is TRBJ2-7 and V is TRBV4-1; 8 positions agree with TRBD2. The CDR3 is 14 residues long. Germline V gene lookup returns CDR1 MGHRA and CDR2 YSYEKL. Losses at the gene ends were 2 bases for V and 8 bases for J; bases not matched to a gene: 8. DNA for the CDR3: TGCGCCAGCAGCCAAACCCGACTAGCGAGCAAGCAGTACTTC. Translation: CASSQTRLASKQYF.

The rearrangement links TRBV5-1 to TRBJ2-7; D may be TRBD2 (5 bases). CDR3 length equals 14 residues. Germline-derived CDR1 and CDR2 are SGHRS and YFSETQ. With 2 bases removed from V and 5 bases from J, the gap between germline ends came to 14 bases. CDR3 in DNA: TGCGCCAGCAGCTTCGTCGGGGTCGTGAACGAGCAGTACTTC. Residues: CASSFVGVVNEQYF.

This chain connects TRBV5-4 to TRBJ2-3; D is possibly TRBD2 (6 bases). CDR1 and CDR2 from the germline V gene are SGHNT and YYREEE (reference sequence). This CDR3 is built from 15 residues. Between the trimmed V and J ends, which lost 0 bases and 6 bases, there was a span of 14 bases. The chain's CDR3 is CASSLGLVEGDTQYF. CDR3 in DNA: TGTGCCAGCAGCTTGGGACTAGTCGAAGGTGATACGCAGTATTTT.

The V call is TRBV20-1, the J call TRBJ1-4; D may be TRBD1 (6 bases). The V gene's germline CDR1 is DFQATT and CDR2 SNEGSKA (reference sequence). The CDR3 contains 11 residues. V was shortened by 3 bases and J by 8 bases, with 7 bases between the two germline ends. The CDR3 loop reads CSARDSEKLFF. The CDR3 bases are TGCAGTGCTAGGGACAGCGAAAAACTGTTTTTT.

The DNA for the CDR3 is TGCGCCAGCAGCGGATCGACTAGCGGAGTCTACAATGAGCAGTTCTTC. It specifies CASSGSTSGVYNEQFF. The V and J genes are TRBV4-1 and TRBJ2-1; 9 nucleotides align to TRBD2. V gave up 5 bases and J gave up 3 bases; unmatched junction bases: 8. Germline assignment: CDR1 MGHRA and CDR2 YSYEKL. The CDR3 contains 16 residues.

V is TRBV9 and J is TRBJ2-6; 8 bases agree with TRBD2. Germline loops: CDR1 SGDLS, CDR2 YYNGEE. The CDR3 covers 16 residues. J lost 0 bases, V lost 2 bases, and 1 base had no gene match. This chain's CDR3 is CASSVGTSSGANVLTF. CDR3 DNA: TGTGCCAGCAGCGTTGGGACTAGCTCTGGGGCCAACGTCCTGACTTTC.

The genes are TRBV21-1 and TRBJ1-6; the DNA was not used to check the table's D call, TRBD1. TRBV21-1 is a known pseudogene. CDR3 size: 17 residues. The CDR3 loop is CASSKVGKDTTNSPLHF. CDR3 bases: TGTGCCAGCAGCAAAGTTGGAAAGGACACAACAAACTCACCCCTCCACTTT.

The chain couples TRBV10-3 to TRBJ1-6; possible D gene TRBD1, 6 bases. The CDR3 has 14 amino acids. The ends were cut back, 2 bases at V and 8 bases at J, with 10 bases in the middle. Germline V gene sequence: CDR1 ENHRY, CDR2 SYGVKD. CDR3 nucleotide sequence: TGTGCCATCAGTGAGGGACAGAGAGATTCACCCCTCCACTTT. Protein: CAISEGQRDSPLHF.

J is TRBJ2-1 and V is TRBV9; 9 bases align to TRBD2. V was pared by 0 bases and J by 4 bases, with 2 bases of the junction left unmatched. Per germline, CDR1 SGDLS and CDR2 YYNGEE. This CDR3 is 15 amino acids long. CDR3 in amino acids: CASSVVLAGYNEQFF. CDR3 DNA sequence: TGTGCCAGCAGCGTAGTCCTAGCGGGGTACAATGAGCAGTTCTTC.

The chain carries TRBV5-1 and TRBJ2-7; TRBD1 aligns across 9 bases. The germline V gene encodes CDR1 SGHRS and CDR2 YFSETQ. This CDR3 comprises 15 residues. With V trimmed by 3 bases and J by 5 bases, 9 bases remained unmatched. This CDR3 reads CASSWGGQGRNEQYF. The CDR3 DNA reads as TGCGCCAGCAGCTGGGGGGGACAGGGTAGGAACGAGCAGTACTTC.

The chain links TRBV6-6 to TRBJ2-7, with D perhaps TRBD1 (6 bases). This CDR3 comprises 15 residues. CDR1 MNHNY and CDR2 SVGAGI come from the germline V gene (reference sequence). Trimming took off 5 bases at V and 0 bases at J, with 14 bases between the two ends. The CDR3 DNA sequence: TGTGCCAGCAGTGCCGGGACATACAGCTCCTACGAGCAGTACTTC. This gives the protein CASSAGTYSSYEQYF.

In this sample, this clone turned up once. The chain recombines TRBV14 with TRBJ2-5; D gene unclear. The V gene's germline CDR1 is SGHDN and CDR2 FVKESK. Trimming stripped 1 base from V and 3 bases from J, with 9 bases between. CDR3 length: 14 residues. The chain's CDR3 is CASSQANSEETQYF. Here the CDR3 DNA reads TGTGCCAGCAGCCAAGCGAACAGTGAAGAGACCCAGTACTTC. The entire variable domain, with the rest obtained from reference TRBV14 and TRBJ2-5, is as follows: EAGVTQFPSHSVIEKGQTVTLRCDPISGHDNLYWYRRVMGKEIKFLLHFVKESKQDESGMPNNRFLAERTGGTYSTLKVQPAELEDSGVYFCASSQANSEETQYFGPGTRLLVL.

This clone appeared a single time. This chain links TRBV4-3 with TRBJ2-2; unclear D gene. Germline-derived CDR1 and CDR2 are LGHNA and YSLEER. Trimming pared 2 bases from V and 7 bases from J, leaving 14 bases between. CDR3 size: 15 residues. In DNA form, the CDR3 reads TGCGCCAGCAGCCAAAGGCACTCAAATAGCGGGGAGCTGTTTTTT. This encodes CASSQRHSNSGELFF.

This clone has just one count. The J gene is TRBJ2-3, the V gene TRBV5-1; D gene uncertain. Germline V gives CDR1 SGHRS, CDR2 YFSETQ. V was trimmed by 0 bases and J by 0 bases, leaving 8 bases between them. The CDR3 covers 15 residues. This chain's CDR3 is CASSLDRASTDTQYF. Written as DNA, the CDR3 is TGCGCCAGCAGCTTGGACAGAGCTAGCACAGATACGCAGTATTTT.

The rearrangement links TRBV2 to TRBJ2-7, with D unclear. The V and J ends lost 4 bases and 4 bases respectively, with 8 bases between them. The germline gives CDR1 SNHLY, CDR2 FYNNEI. The length of the CDR3 is 12 residues. The CDR3 DNA reads TGTGCCAGCAGTGTGATCGGTTACGAGCAGTACTTC. This codes for CASSVIGYEQYF.

This clone was counted once. The genes are TRBV19 and TRBJ2-7; D uncertain. Trimming left V 8 bases short and J 0 bases short, with 14 bases between. Germline assignment: CDR1 LNHDA and CDR2 SQIVND (reference sequence). This CDR3 has 14 residues. The CDR3 sequence is CASSSQTSSYEQYF. In nucleotides, the CDR3 is TGTGCCAGTTCTTCGCAGACAAGCTCCTACGAGCAGTACTTC.